What follows is one T cell receptor beta chain and its context. Its cognate antigen is unknown. Time point of the sample: recipient sample about 28 days before transplant, after cytoreduction. The CDR3 covers 16 residues. Germline CDR1 reads SQVTM; CDR2 reads ANQGSEA. Trimming cost V 2 bases and J 0 bases; bases outside gene matches: 7. This table comes from immunoSEQ multiplex PCR, and its TCRdb copy is limited to in-frame clones, with some not included. The repertoire has about 6,500 clones, less than 98% of them found once; the top ten carry 15% to 18%. The data belong to a study of T cell clonotyping in hematopoietic cell transplantation. Study findings and constraints: Broader posttransplant TCR repertoire diversity was predicted by graft donor and pretransplant recipient Inverse Simpson Index values. Recipient TCR diversity dropped after transplant; expanded clonotypes rose from day 30 to 180. Cells were unsorted, so CD4 and CD8 contributions were not separated.

The sequence derives from a man in his 70s with acute myeloid leukemia. Some clones in this sample may be carry-over from other donors' samples. This rearrangement joins TRBV29-1 to TRBJ1-3; TRBD1 aligns across 7 bases. The sequences come from peripheral blood mononuclear cells, collected before stem cell transplant. The CDR3 protein is CSVERFGDSSGNTIYF. The CDR3 coding sequence is TGCAGCGTTGAAAGGTTTGGGGACAGCTCTGGAAACACCATATATTTT.